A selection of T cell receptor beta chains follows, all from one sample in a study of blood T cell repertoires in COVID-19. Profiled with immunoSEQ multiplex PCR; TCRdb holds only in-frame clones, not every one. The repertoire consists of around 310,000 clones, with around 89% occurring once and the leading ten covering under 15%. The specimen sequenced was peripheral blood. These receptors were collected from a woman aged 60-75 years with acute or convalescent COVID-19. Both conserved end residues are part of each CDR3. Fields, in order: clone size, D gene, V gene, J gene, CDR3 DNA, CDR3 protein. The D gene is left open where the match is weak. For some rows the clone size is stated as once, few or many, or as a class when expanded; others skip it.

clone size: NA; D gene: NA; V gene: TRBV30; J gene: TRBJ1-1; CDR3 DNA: TGTGCCTGGAGCAATAGAGGATCGTCAGGGTATGGAGCTTTCTTT; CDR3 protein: CAWSNRGSSGYGAFF
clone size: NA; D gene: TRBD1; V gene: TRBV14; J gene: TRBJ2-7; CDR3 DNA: TGTGCCAGCAGCCAAGATACAGGGGCCTACTACGAGCAGTACTTC; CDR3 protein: CASSQDTGAYYEQYF
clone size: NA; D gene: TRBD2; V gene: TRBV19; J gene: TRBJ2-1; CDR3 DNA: TGTGCCAGTAGAAACCTAGCGGGGAACAATGAGCAGTTCTTC; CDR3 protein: CASRNLAGNNEQFF
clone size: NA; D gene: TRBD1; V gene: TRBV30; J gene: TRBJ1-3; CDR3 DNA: TGTGCCTCTGTACCGGGACAGGGGCTCTCTGGAAACACCATATATTTT; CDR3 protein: CASVPGQGLSGNTIYF
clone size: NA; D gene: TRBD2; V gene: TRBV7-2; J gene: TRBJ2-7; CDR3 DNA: TGTGCCAGCAGCCTCGGGACTAGCGCTATCTACGAGCAGTACTTC; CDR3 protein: CASSLGTSAIYEQYF
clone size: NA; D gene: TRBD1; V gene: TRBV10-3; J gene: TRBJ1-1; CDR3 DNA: TGTGCCACGCAGGGGGCCAACACTGAAGCTTTCTTT; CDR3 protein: CATQGANTEAFF
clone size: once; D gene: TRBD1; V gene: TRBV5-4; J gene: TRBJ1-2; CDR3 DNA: TGTGCCAGCATGGACAGGTCCCTGACTAACTATGGCTACACCTTC; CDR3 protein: CASMDRSLTNYGYTF
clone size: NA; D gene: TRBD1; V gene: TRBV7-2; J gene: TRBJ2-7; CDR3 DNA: TGTGCCAGCAGACAGGGGCCCGTGAAGACCTACGAGCAGTACTTC; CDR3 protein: CASRQGPVKTYEQYF
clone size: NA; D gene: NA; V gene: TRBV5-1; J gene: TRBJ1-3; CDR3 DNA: TGCGCCAGCAGCTTGGCGGCGGGTACGGCTGGAAACACCATATATTTT; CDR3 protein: CASSLAAGTAGNTIYF
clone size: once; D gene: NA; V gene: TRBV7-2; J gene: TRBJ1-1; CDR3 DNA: TGTGCCAGCAGCTTAGTTTTGGCCAGGGCGAACACTGAAGCTTTCTTT; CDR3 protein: CASSLVLARANTEAFF
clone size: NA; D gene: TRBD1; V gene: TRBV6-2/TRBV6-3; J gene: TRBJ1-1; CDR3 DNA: TGTGCCAGCAGCCGCCTTGCCGGGACAGGGGGCGGCCCTAGAGCGTCGAACACTGAAGCTTTCTTT; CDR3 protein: CASSRLAGTGGGPRASNTEAFF
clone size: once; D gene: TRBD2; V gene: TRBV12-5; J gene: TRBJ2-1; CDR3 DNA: TGTGCTAGTGGCCCCGGGACTAGCGTCTACAATGAGCAGTTCTTC; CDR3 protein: CASGPGTSVYNEQFF
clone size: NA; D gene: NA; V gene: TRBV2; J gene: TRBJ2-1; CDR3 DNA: TGTGCCAGCATCCGTTATGGCCAGGGGCTGGGGAATGAGCAGTTCTTC; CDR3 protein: CASIRYGQGLGNEQFF
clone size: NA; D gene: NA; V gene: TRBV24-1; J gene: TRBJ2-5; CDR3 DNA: TGTGCCACCAGTGATTACCAGGGTCAGACCCAGTACTTC; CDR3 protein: CATSDYQGQTQYF
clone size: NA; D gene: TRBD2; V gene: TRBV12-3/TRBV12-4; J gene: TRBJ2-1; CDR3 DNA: TGTGCCAGCTCCCGGGGGGGCTCGAATGAGCAGTTCTTC; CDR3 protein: CASSRGGSNEQFF
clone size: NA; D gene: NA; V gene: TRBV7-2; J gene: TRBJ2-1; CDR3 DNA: TGTGCCAGCAGCTTAGAGGCCCACAGGGATGAGCAGTTCTTC; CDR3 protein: CASSLEAHRDEQFF
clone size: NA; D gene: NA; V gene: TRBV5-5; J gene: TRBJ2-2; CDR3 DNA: TGTGCCAGCAGCTTGGCCAAGACGCCCCTCCTAGCGAAGAACACCGGGGAGCTGTTTTTT; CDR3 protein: CASSLAKTPLLAKNTGELFF
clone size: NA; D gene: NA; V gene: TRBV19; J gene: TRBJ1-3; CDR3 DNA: TGTGCCAGTAGCGGGGGGCTATCTGGAAACACCATATATTTT; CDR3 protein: CASSGGLSGNTIYF
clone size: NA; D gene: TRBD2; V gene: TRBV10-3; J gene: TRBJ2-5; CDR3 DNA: TGTGCCATCAGGTCCGGCAGCGGGGGGCCTACTCCCGAGGCCCAGTACTTC; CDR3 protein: CAIRSGSGGPTPEAQYF
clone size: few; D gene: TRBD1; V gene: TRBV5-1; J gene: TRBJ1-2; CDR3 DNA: TGCGCCAGCAGCCCCGGGACAGGGGGTTGGAACTATGGCTACACCTTC; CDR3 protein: CASSPGTGGWNYGYTF
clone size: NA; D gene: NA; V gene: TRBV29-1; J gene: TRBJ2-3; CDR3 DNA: TGCAGCGTTGCGTATGTCCCTACCTGGAGCGACGCGACAGATACGCAGTATTTT; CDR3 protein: CSVAYVPTWSDATDTQYF
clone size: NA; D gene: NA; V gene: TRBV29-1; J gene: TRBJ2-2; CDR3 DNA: TGCAGCGTTGGACAGACTAACACCGGGGAGCTGTTTTTT; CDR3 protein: CSVGQTNTGELFF